The 10 T cell receptor beta chains given below trace back to one sample, sequenced in a study of cytotoxic CD8 clonotypes in ibrutinib-treated CLL. Only in-frame clones appear in the TCRdb table, and some are missing; sequencing was by immunoSEQ multiplex PCR. Here the sample spans roughly 110,000 clones, 55% to 75% being singletons. The material sequenced was PBMCs, taken after 24 months of ibrutinib treatment. Every receptor here comes from a human donor with chronic lymphocytic leukemia.

This clone has a handful of counts. Here the CDR3 DNA reads TGTGCCAGCAGATCCGGGACAGACAATTCACCCCTCCACTTT. This codes for CASRSGTDNSPLHF. The chain links TRBV6-1 to TRBJ1-6; 7 positions match TRBD1. The germline V gene has CDR1 MNHNS and CDR2 SASEGT. CDR3 size: 14 residues. Trimming removed 6 bases from V and 7 bases from J; junction bases left unmatched: 6.

The chain couples TRBV9 to TRBJ2-5; D is possibly TRBD2 (5 bases). CDR3 length: 13 residues. Trimming stripped 0 bases from V and 6 bases from J, with 9 bases between. The germline CDR1 and CDR2 sequences are SGDLS and YYNGEE. Here the CDR3 reads CASSVDAGKTQYF. The CDR3 DNA reads TGTGCCAGCAGCGTAGACGCGGGCAAGACCCAGTACTTC.

This chain connects TRBV5-6 to TRBJ2-7, with D maybe TRBD1 (6 bases). The V end lost 1 base, the J end lost 0 bases, and 11 bases lay between the germline ends. The germline CDR1 and CDR2 sequences are SGHDT and YYEEEE. This CDR3 spans 15 amino acids. CDR3 bases: TGTGCCAGCAGCTTGTTAATGGACAGCTCCTACGAGCAGTACTTC. This encodes CASSLLMDSSYEQYF.

The V call is TRBV14, the J call TRBJ2-3, with D possibly being TRBD1 (5 bases). Trimming shortened V by 6 bases and J by 3 bases, and 10 bases separated the two germline ends. Per the germline V gene, CDR1 is SGHDN and CDR2 is FVKESK. This CDR3 comprises 13 residues. This CDR3 reads CASSWGLTDTQYF. In nucleotides, the CDR3 is TGTGCCAGCAGTTGGGGCTTGACAGATACGCAGTATTTT. Full variable domain (rest looked up from reference TRBV14 and TRBJ2-3): EAGVTQFPSHSVIEKGQTVTLRCDPISGHDNLYWYRRVMGKEIKFLLHFVKESKQDESGMPNNRFLAERTGGTYSTLKVQPAELEDSGVYFCASSWGLTDTQYFGPGTRLTVL.

The chain uses TRBV7-7 and TRBJ2-5; D may be TRBD2 (6 bases). The CDR3 has 16 amino acids. V was clipped by 5 bases and J by 2 bases, with 18 bases between them. Germline V gene sequence: CDR1 SSHAT, CDR2 FNYEAQ (reference sequence). The CDR3 DNA reads TGTGCCAGCAGCCCAACTAGCCAGGTGGGGCAAGAGACCCAGTACTTC. Its protein is CASSPTSQVGQETQYF.

The genes are TRBV7-2 and TRBJ2-7, with a weak D call TRBD2 (6 bases). The CDR3 length is 13 residues. The germline V gene encodes CDR1 SGHTA and CDR2 FQGNSA. V shed 7 bases and J shed 7 bases, with 17 bases lying between them. CDR3 sequence (DNA): TGTGCCAGCACTCAAAGACCAGCGGGTGAGCAGTACTTC. Protein sequence: CASTQRPAGEQYF.

This sequence joins TRBV15 and TRBJ1-3; D perhaps matches TRBD1 (5 bases). The germline CDR1 and CDR2 sequences are LNHNV and YYDKDF (reference sequence). The CDR3 length is 15 residues. Trimming cost V 1 base and J 3 bases, with 10 bases left between them. CDR3 loop: CATSRAGGGGNTIYF. The CDR3 bases are TGTGCCACCAGCAGAGCGGGGGGTGGTGGAAACACCATATATTTT.

The sample holds a few counts of this clone. CDR3 protein: CASRRAIGSPLHF. The CDR3 DNA follows: TGTGCCAGTCGGCGGGCCATCGGTTCACCCCTCCACTTT. The chain joins TRBV6-6 to TRBJ1-6; D is ambiguous. The length of the CDR3 is 13 residues. Deletions cut 9 bases from V and 9 bases from J, with 15 bases between. Germline V gene lookup returns CDR1 MNHNY and CDR2 SVGAGI (reference sequence).

This clone occurred many times. The chain employs TRBV28 and TRBJ1-5; D ambiguous. The germline CDR1 and CDR2 sequences are MDHEN and SYDVKM. Trimming took off 6 bases at V and 6 bases at J, with 12 bases between the two ends. This CDR3 is built from 13 residues. CDR3 sequence reads: CASSRPVVQPQHF. The DNA for the CDR3 is TGTGCCAGCAGCCGCCCAGTAGTTCAGCCCCAGCATTTT.

This clone was detected only a few times. The chain is built from TRBV30 and TRBJ1-5, with TRBD1 matching 8 bases. Germline CDR1 is GTSNPN and CDR2 is SVGIG (reference sequence). This CDR3 spans 14 amino acids. V lost 3 bases, J lost 2 bases, and 3 bases stayed unmatched. This CDR3 is CAWRDRGGNQPQHF. The CDR3 DNA follows: TGTGCCTGGAGAGACAGGGGTGGCAATCAGCCCCAGCATTTT. Using reference TRBV30 and TRBJ1-5 for the parts outside the CDR3, the full variable domain is SQTIHQWPATLVQPVGSPLSLECTVEGTSNPNLYWYRQAAGRGLQLLFYSVGIGQISSEVPQNLSASRPQDRQFILSSKKLLLSDSGFYLCAWRDRGGNQPQHFGDGTRLSIL.